One sample yielded the 9 T cell receptor beta chains listed below, sequenced in a study of monozygotic twins with inflammatory bowel disease. TCRdb reprocessed the 5' RACE reads and stores each CDR3 protein as one record, lacking DNA. This repertoire includes approximately 380,000 distinct CDR3 sequences. Sample: blood. These receptors originate from a human donor with ulcerative colitis or Crohn's disease, or a healthy co-twin of an affected twin (not recorded which).

This sequence joins TRBV3-1 and TRBJ2-1. This CDR3 comprises 12 residues. CDR1 is LGHDT, CDR2 YNNKEL, per germline (reference sequence). The CDR3 spells CASSQGENEQFF.

V is TRBV6-5 and J is TRBJ2-7; absent DNA, TCRdb's TRBD2 call cannot be checked. The CDR3 consists of 14 residues. Per germline, CDR1 MNHEY and CDR2 SVGAGI. The chain's CDR3 is CASSYRAPPYEQYF.

The chain uses TRBV10-3 and TRBJ1-6. From germline, CDR1 is ENHRY and CDR2 SYGVKD. The CDR3 contains 16 residues. The CDR3 loop reads CAISETGRSYNSPLHF.

The genes are TRBV15 and TRBJ1-6; TCRdb's D call, TRBD1, is unchecked because there is no DNA. The length of the CDR3 is 17 residues. Germline V gene sequence: CDR1 LNHNV, CDR2 YYDKDF (reference sequence). The CDR3 spells CATSRGDGTGGISPLHF.

V usage is TRBV12-3 or TRBV12-4 and J usage is TRBJ1-3. This CDR3 region has 13 residues. CDR3 region: CASSLKQGNTIYF.

This chain connects TRBV12-3 or TRBV12-4 to TRBJ2-5; TCRdb's D gene call, TRBD2, goes unchecked for lack of DNA. The length of the CDR3 is 12 residues. The CDR3 here is CASSFERAGKYF.

The rearrangement uses TRBV27 and TRBJ2-7; TCRdb indicates TRBD2, and absent DNA this call remains unverified. Per germline, CDR1 MNHEY and CDR2 SMNVEV (reference sequence). The CDR3 spans 13 residues. The CDR3 protein is CASSGLENDEQYF.

The chain couples TRBV20-1 to TRBJ2-3. CDR1 is DFQATT and CDR2 is SNEGSKA in the germline V gene (reference sequence). CDR3 size: 11 residues. CDR3: CSVPQIDTQYF.

The chain has TRBV28 and TRBJ1-5. From germline, CDR1 is MDHEN and CDR2 SYDVKM. The CDR3 covers 13 residues. CDR3 loop: CASSYIGNQPQHF.